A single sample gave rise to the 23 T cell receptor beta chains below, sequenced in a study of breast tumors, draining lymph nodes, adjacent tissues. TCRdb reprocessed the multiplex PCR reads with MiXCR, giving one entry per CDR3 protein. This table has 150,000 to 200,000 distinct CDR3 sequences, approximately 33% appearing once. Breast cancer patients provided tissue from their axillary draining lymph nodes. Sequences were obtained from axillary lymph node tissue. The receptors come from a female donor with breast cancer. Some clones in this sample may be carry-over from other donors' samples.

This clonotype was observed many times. The CDR3 bases are TGCAGCGTTTCCAACAGGGGTTCCTCCTACGAGCAGTACTTC. This sequence encodes CSVSNRGSSYEQYF. J is TRBJ2-7 and V is TRBV29-1; 7 positions match TRBD1. Per the germline V gene, CDR1 is SQVTM and CDR2 is ANQGSEA. The CDR3 has 14 residues. Trimming at V came to 5 bases and at J to 0 bases, leaving 7 bases not matched to a gene.

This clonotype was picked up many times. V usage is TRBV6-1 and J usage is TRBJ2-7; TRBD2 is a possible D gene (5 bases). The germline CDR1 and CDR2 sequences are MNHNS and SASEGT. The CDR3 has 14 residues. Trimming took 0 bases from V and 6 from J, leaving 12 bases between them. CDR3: CASSEAGLSVEQYF. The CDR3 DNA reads TGTGCCAGCAGTGAAGCAGGACTTAGCGTCGAGCAGTACTTC.

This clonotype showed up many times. The CDR3 sequence is CASSYSITLPADEQYF. CDR3 sequence (DNA): TGTGCCAGCAGTTACTCGATAACCCTTCCCGCGGACGAGCAGTACTTC. The rearrangement joins TRBV6-6 to TRBJ2-7; D is undetermined. CDR1 and CDR2 (germline): MNHNY, SVGAGI (reference sequence). Trimming stripped 0 bases from V and 5 bases from J, with 17 bases between. The CDR3 sequence is 16 residues long.

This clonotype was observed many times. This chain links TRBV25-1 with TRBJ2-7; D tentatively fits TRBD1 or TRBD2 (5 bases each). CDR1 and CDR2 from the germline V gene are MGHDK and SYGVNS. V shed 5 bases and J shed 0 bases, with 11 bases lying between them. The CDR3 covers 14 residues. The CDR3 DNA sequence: TGTGCCAGCAGTCGCCTCGGGACCTCCTACGAGCAGTACTTC. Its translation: CASSRLGTSYEQYF.

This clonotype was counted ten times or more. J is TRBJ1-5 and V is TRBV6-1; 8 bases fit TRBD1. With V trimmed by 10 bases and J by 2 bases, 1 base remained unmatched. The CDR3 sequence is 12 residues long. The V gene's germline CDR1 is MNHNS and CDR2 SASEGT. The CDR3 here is CATTGGNQPQHF. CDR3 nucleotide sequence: TGTGCCACGACAGGGGGCAATCAGCCCCAGCATTTT.

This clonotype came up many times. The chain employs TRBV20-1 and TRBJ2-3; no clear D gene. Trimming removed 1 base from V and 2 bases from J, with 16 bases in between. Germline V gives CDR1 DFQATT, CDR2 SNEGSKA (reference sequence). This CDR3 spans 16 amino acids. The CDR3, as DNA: TGCAGTGCTAGAGGGGGTAGTGCCAGGCCCACAGATACGCAGTATTTT. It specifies CSARGGSARPTDTQYF.

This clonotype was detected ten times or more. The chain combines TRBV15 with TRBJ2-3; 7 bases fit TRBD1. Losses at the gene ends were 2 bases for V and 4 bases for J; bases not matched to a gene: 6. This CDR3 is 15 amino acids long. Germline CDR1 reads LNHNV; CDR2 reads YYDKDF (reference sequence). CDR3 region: CATSRRGQNPDTQYF. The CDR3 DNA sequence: TGTGCCACCAGCAGAAGGGGACAGAACCCAGATACGCAGTATTTT.

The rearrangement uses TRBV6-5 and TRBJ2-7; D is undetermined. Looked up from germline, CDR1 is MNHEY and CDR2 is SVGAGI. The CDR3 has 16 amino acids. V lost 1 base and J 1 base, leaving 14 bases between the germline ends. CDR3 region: CASSYFRLASSYEQYF. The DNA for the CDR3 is TGTGCCAGCAGTTACTTCAGGCTGGCGTCTTCCTACGAGCAGTACTTC.

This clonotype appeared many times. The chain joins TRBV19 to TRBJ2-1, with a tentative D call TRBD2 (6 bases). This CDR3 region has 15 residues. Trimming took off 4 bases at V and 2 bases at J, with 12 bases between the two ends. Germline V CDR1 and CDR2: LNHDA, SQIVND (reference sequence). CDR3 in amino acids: CASSRRENTYNEQFF. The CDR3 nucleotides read TGTGCCAGTAGTAGACGGGAGAACACCTACAATGAGCAGTTCTTC.

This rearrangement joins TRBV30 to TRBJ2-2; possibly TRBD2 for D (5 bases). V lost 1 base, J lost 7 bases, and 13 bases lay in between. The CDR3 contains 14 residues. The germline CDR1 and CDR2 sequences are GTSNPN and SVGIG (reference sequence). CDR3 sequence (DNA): TGTGCCTGGAGTGCGGGAAGGATGATCGGGGAGCTGTTTTTT. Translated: CAWSAGRMIGELFF.

The CDR3 DNA reads as TGTGCCACCATTCCCGGGACTAGTTCATGGTATGAGCAGTTCTTC. This sequence encodes CATIPGTSSWYEQFF. This chain joins TRBV6-1 and TRBJ2-1, with 8 bases that match TRBD2. Germline V lookup: CDR1 MNHNS, CDR2 SASEGT. This CDR3 is built from 15 residues. V was clipped by 10 bases and J by 8 bases; unmatched bases: 16.

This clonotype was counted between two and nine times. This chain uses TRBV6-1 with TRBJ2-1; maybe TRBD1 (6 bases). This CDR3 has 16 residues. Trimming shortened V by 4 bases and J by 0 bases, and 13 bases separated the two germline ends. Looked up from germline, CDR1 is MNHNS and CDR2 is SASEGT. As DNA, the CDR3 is TGTGCCAGCAGTGGCAGGACAGCGAGCTCCTACAATGAGCAGTTCTTC. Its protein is CASSGRTASSYNEQFF.

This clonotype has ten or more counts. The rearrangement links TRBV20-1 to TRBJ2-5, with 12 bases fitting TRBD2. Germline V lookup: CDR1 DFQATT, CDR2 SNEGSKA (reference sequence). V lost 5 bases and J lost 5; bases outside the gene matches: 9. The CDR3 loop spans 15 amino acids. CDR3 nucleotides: TGCAGTGCTGGAGGACTAGCGGGGAGCGAGGAGACCCAGTACTTC. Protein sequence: CSAGGLAGSEETQYF.

In nucleotides, the CDR3 is TGTGCCAGCAGTGAATATGGGGGGGGCGAGAGCTACGAGCAGTACTTC. It translates to CASSEYGGGESYEQYF. This chain links TRBV25-1 with TRBJ2-7; tentative D call: TRBD2 (7 bases). The germline gives CDR1 MGHDK, CDR2 SYGVNS. The CDR3 is made up of 16 amino acids. Trimming left V 0 bases short and J 3 bases short, with 15 bases between.

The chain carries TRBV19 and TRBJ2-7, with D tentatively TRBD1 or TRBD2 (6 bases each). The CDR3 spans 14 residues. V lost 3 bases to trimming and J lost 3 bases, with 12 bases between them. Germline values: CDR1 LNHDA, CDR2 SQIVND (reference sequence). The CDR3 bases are TGTGCCAGTAGTATCCCGGGGGCTAGCTACGAGCAGTACTTC. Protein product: CASSIPGASYEQYF.

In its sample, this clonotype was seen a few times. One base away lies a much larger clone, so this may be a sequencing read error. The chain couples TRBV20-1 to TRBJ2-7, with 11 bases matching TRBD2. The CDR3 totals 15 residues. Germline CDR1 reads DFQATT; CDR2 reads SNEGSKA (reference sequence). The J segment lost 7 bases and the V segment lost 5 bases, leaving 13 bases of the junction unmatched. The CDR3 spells CSARRVLAGAGEQYF. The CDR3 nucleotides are TGCAGTGCTCGCAGGGTACTAGCGGGAGCGGGTGAGCAGTACTTC.

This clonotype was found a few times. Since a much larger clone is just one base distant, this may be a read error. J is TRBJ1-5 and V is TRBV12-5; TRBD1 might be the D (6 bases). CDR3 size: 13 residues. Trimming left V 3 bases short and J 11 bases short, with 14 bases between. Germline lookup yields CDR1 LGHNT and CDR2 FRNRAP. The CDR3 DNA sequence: TGTGCTAGTGGTTTCCGGGGGGCCCGGGCCCAGCATTTT. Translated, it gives CASGFRGARAQHF.

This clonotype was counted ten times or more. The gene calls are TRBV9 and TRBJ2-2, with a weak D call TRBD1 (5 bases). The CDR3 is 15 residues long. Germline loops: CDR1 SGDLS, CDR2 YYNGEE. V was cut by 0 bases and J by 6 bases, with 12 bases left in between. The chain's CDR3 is CASSVEGKGAGELFF. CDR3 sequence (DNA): TGTGCCAGCAGCGTAGAGGGCAAAGGGGCCGGGGAGCTGTTTTTT.

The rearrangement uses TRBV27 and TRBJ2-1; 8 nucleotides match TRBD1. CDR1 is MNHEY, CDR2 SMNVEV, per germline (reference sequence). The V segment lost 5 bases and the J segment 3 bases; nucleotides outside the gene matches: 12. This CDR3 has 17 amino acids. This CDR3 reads CASSLIGQGPGYNEQFF. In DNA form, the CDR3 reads TGTGCCAGCAGTCTCATCGGACAGGGACCAGGCTACAATGAGCAGTTCTTC.

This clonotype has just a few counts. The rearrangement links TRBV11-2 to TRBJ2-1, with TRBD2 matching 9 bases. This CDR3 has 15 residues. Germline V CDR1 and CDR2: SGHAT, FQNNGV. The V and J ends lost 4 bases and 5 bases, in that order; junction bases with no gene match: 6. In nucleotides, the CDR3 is TGTGCCAGCAGCTCACTAGCGGGTGCCGACAATGAGCAGTTCTTC. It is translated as CASSSLAGADNEQFF.

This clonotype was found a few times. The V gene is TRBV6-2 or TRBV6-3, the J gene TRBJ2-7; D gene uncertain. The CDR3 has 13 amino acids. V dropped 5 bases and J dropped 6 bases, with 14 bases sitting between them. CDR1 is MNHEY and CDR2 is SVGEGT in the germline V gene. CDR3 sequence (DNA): TGTGCCAGCAGTAGACAAACCGGTTTCGAGCAGTACTTC. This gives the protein CASSRQTGFEQYF.

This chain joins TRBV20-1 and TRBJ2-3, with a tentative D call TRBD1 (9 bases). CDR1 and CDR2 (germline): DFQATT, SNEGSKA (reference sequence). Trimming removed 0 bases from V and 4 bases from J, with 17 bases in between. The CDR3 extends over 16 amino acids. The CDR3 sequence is CSARESGGQGADTQYF. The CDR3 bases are TGCAGTGCTAGAGAGAGCGGGGGACAGGGAGCAGATACGCAGTATTTT.

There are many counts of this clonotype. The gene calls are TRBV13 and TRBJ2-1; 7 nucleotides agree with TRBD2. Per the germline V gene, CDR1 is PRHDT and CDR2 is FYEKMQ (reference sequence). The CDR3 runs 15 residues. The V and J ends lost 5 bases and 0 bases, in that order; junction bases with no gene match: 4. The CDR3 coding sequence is TGTGCCAGCAGCCTCGGGGGGTTCTCCTACAATGAGCAGTTCTTC. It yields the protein CASSLGGFSYNEQFF.